Listed here are 11 T cell receptor beta chains from one sample, sequenced in a study of shared clonotypes between healthy human individuals. TCRdb's copy holds only in-frame clones and misses some; the assay was immunoSEQ multiplex PCR. The table shows approximately 500,000 clones, with about 80% occurring only once. Sequencing was done on a sample of PBMCs. These receptors all come from a woman aged 40-49 years in good health. Some clones in this sample may be carry-over from other donors' samples.

The V and J genes are TRBV27 and TRBJ2-7; 7 nucleotides match TRBD1. Germline V lookup: CDR1 MNHEY, CDR2 SMNVEV (reference sequence). The ends lost 5 bases at V and 3 bases at J; junction bases unmatched: 10. The CDR3 sequence is 15 residues long. The CDR3 sequence: CASSRTGAGRYEQYF. In DNA, the CDR3 is TGTGCCAGCAGTAGAACAGGGGCAGGACGCTACGAGCAGTACTTC.

This chain connects TRBV11-2 to TRBJ2-1; D could derive from TRBD1 or TRBD2 (5 bases each). The germline gives CDR1 SGHAT, CDR2 FQNNGV. Trimming stripped 1 base from V and 10 bases from J, with 14 bases between. The CDR3 is made up of 14 amino acids. DNA of the CDR3: TGTGCCAGCAGCTTAGTTTTAGGGACCCTGGAGCAGTTCTTC. Amino acids: CASSLVLGTLEQFF.

The V and J genes are TRBV9 and TRBJ2-1; possibly TRBD1 or TRBD2 for D (5 bases each). Trimming cost V 4 bases and J 2 bases, with 16 bases left between them. Germline V gene data show CDR1 as SGDLS and CDR2 as YYNGEE. The CDR3 runs 16 residues. CDR3 amino acids: CASSSMGRGPYNEQFF. Written as DNA, the CDR3 is TGTGCCAGCAGCTCCATGGGTAGGGGACCCTACAATGAGCAGTTCTTC.

This clone was recorded a few times. V gene TRBV30 combines with J gene TRBJ1-3; no clear D gene. Trimming left V 0 bases short and J 3 bases short, with 9 bases between. This CDR3 contains 14 residues. Germline V CDR1 and CDR2: GTSNPN, SVGIG (reference sequence). In DNA form, the CDR3 reads TGTGCCTGGAGTGTACTTGGAGGTGGAAACACCATATATTTT. Its protein is CAWSVLGGGNTIYF.

The chain couples TRBV7-9 to TRBJ2-2, with 8 bases identical to TRBD1. V was pared by 6 bases and J by 6 bases, with 6 bases of the junction left unmatched. Germline loops: CDR1 SEHNR, CDR2 FQNEAQ (reference sequence). The CDR3 contains 14 residues. For the CDR3, the DNA is TGTGCCAGCAGGGGGACAGGCGATGCCGGGGAGCTGTTTTTT. Its translation: CASRGTGDAGELFF.

This sequence joins TRBV5-1 and TRBJ2-5; D is unresolved. This CDR3 spans 17 amino acids. V lost 1 base and J 5 bases, leaving 21 bases between the germline ends. Germline V gene sequence: CDR1 SGHRS, CDR2 YFSETQ. This CDR3 is CASSLTRRADGMETQYF. The CDR3, as DNA: TGCGCCAGCAGCTTGACCCGCCGGGCAGACGGCATGGAGACCCAGTACTTC.

The rearrangement joins TRBV7-2 to TRBJ2-3, with D maybe TRBD2 (5 bases). The CDR3 has 13 residues. CDR1 SGHTA and CDR2 FQGNSA come from the germline V gene. V shed 7 bases and J shed 6 bases, with 14 bases lying between them. This CDR3 is CASTVGGRDTQYF. The CDR3 nucleotides are TGTGCCAGCACCGTGGGCGGGCGCGATACGCAGTATTTT.

This clone was seen once. This sequence joins TRBV27 and TRBJ2-5; D unclear. This CDR3 is built from 17 residues. With 3 bases removed from V and 2 bases from J, the gap between germline ends came to 19 bases. In germline, CDR1 is MNHEY, CDR2 SMNVEV (reference sequence). The CDR3: CASSFPRVSSPQETQYF. The CDR3 DNA sequence: TGTGCCAGCAGTTTCCCTAGGGTTTCCTCCCCACAAGAGACCCAGTACTTC.

In its sample, this clone was seen once. This rearrangement joins TRBV29-1 to TRBJ2-7; the match to TRBD2 covers 8 bases. Germline trimming cut 2 bases from V and 4 bases from J; bases unmatched to any gene: 4. Germline V lookup: CDR1 SQVTM, CDR2 ANQGSEA. There are 13 residues in the CDR3. CDR3 protein: CSVERVAGYEQYF. CDR3 coding DNA: TGCAGCGTTGAACGGGTAGCGGGGTACGAGCAGTACTTC.

This clone was recorded once. V is TRBV28 and J is TRBJ1-3, with a weak D call TRBD1 (6 bases). V was pared by 2 bases and J by 0 bases, with 29 bases between. The CDR3 consists of 22 residues. CDR1 is MDHEN, CDR2 SYDVKM, per germline. The CDR3 reads CASSLRARGRPGWQVSGNTIYF. DNA of the CDR3: TGTGCCAGCAGTTTAAGAGCTCGGGGGCGGCCCGGGTGGCAAGTCTCTGGAAACACCATATATTTT.

This chain joins TRBV4-2 and TRBJ2-3, with 10 bases fitting TRBD2. CDR1 and CDR2 from the germline V gene are LGHNA and YNFKEQ. V was clipped by 1 base and J by 6 bases; unmatched bases: 7. The length of the CDR3 is 16 residues. The CDR3, as DNA: TGTGCCAGCAGCCAAGGGGTAGCGGGAGGCGGCGATACGCAGTATTTT. Residues: CASSQGVAGGGDTQYF.